A few counts support the clone carrying this T cell receptor beta chain. The entry originates in a study of response to subunit inactivated influenza vaccine. TCRdb reprocessed the RT-PCR reads with MiXCR, giving one entry per CDR3 protein. The table has about 800,000 distinct CDR3 sequences, about 20% seen once. CDR1 and CDR2 from the germline V gene are DFQATT and SNEGSKA (reference sequence). The CDR3 is 13 residues long. V gave up 4 bases and J gave up 4 bases, with 10 bases separating them. This receptor was obtained from a man aged 50 to 59 who received an inactivated influenza vaccine. The sequences come from PBMCs from blood, collected roughly 5 days after vaccination. The chain carries TRBV20-1 and TRBJ1-4; perhaps TRBD1 as D (5 bases). The CDR3 reads CSAKGSNNEKLFF. Here the CDR3 DNA reads TGCAGTGCTAAGGGGTCGAATAATGAAAAACTGTTTTTT.